The rows below give T cell receptor beta chains drawn from one sample of a study of early T cells in non-severe SARS-CoV-2 infection. TCRdb used MiXCR to reprocess the 5' RACE reads, holding one entry per CDR3 protein. This table has around 30,000 distinct CDR3 sequences, about 6% appearing once. Specimen: whole blood. These receptor sequences come from an adult who was a healthcare worker with PCR-confirmed SARS-CoV-2 infection or an uninfected control (not recorded which). CDR3s include the opening cysteine and the closing phenylalanine or tryptophan. A D gene is named only where the DNA matches it firmly. Expanded clones are given a class, and other clones once, few, many or no size at all.

clone size: few; V gene: TRBV5-5; J gene: TRBJ1-1; D gene: NA; CDR3 DNA: TGTGCCAGCAGCGTCAATGGGCGGCCGATGAACACTGAAGCTTTCTTT; CDR3 protein: CASSVNGRPMNTEAFF
clone size: many; V gene: TRBV29-1; J gene: TRBJ1-2; D gene: NA; CDR3 DNA: TGCAGCGTTGAGTTCGGCAGGGGAGACGGCTACACCTTC; CDR3 protein: CSVEFGRGDGYTF
clone size: NA; V gene: TRBV6-6; J gene: TRBJ1-4; D gene: TRBD1; CDR3 DNA: TGTGCCAGCAGTTCGGACAGGGGGGAAAAACTGTTTTTT; CDR3 protein: CASSSDRGEKLFF
clone size: many; V gene: TRBV29-1; J gene: TRBJ1-2; D gene: NA; CDR3 DNA: TGCAGCGTTGTCCAGGTCGGCTATGGCTACACCTTC; CDR3 protein: CSVVQVGYGYTF
clone size: many; V gene: TRBV18; J gene: TRBJ2-7; D gene: TRBD2; CDR3 DNA: TGTGCCAGCTCACCGATCCGAGCGGGGGGGAGCTCCTACGAGCAGTACTTC; CDR3 protein: CASSPIRAGGSSYEQYF
clone size: many; V gene: TRBV9; J gene: TRBJ1-1; D gene: TRBD1; CDR3 DNA: TGTGCCAGCAGCCTTGGGACAGGGGGCGCGGACACTGAAGCTTTCTTT; CDR3 protein: CASSLGTGGADTEAFF
clone size: many; V gene: TRBV11-2; J gene: TRBJ2-7; D gene: TRBD2; CDR3 DNA: TGTGCCAGCAGCTTACTGGCTAGCGGGGGACGAGAGCAGTACTTC; CDR3 protein: CASSLLASGGREQYF
clone size: NA; V gene: TRBV9; J gene: TRBJ2-6; D gene: NA; CDR3 DNA: TGTGCCAGCAGCGTAGTGGCCGGCAGCTCTGGGGCCAACGTCCTGACTTTC; CDR3 protein: CASSVVAGSSGANVLTF
clone size: NA; V gene: TRBV27; J gene: TRBJ1-5; D gene: TRBD1; CDR3 DNA: TGTGCCAGCAGTCTCTCGACAGGGGGATGGGGTCAGCCCCAGCATTTT; CDR3 protein: CASSLSTGGWGQPQHF
clone size: NA; V gene: TRBV29-1; J gene: TRBJ2-7; D gene: TRBD2; CDR3 DNA: TGCAGCGTTGAAGTTAGCGGGGTCTACGAGCAGTACTTC; CDR3 protein: CSVEVSGVYEQYF
clone size: NA; V gene: TRBV5-1; J gene: TRBJ2-3; D gene: TRBD2; CDR3 DNA: TGCGCCAGCCAGCGGGGGGGCACAGATACGCAGTATTTT; CDR3 protein: CASQRGGTDTQYF
clone size: few; V gene: TRBV20-1; J gene: TRBJ1-2; D gene: NA; CDR3 DNA: TGCAGTGTAAGCCGGGCAGGCTATGGCTACACCTTC; CDR3 protein: CSVSRAGYGYTF
clone size: many; V gene: TRBV9; J gene: TRBJ2-4; D gene: NA; CDR3 DNA: TGTGCCAGCAGCGTCGATGGACGTCCCAAAAACATTCAGTACTTC; CDR3 protein: CASSVDGRPKNIQYF
clone size: many; V gene: TRBV7-9; J gene: TRBJ1-5; D gene: TRBD1; CDR3 DNA: TGTGCCAGCAGCCACAGTAGACAGGGTCGGGATAGCAATCAGCCCCAGCATTTT; CDR3 protein: CASSHSRQGRDSNQPQHF
clone size: many; V gene: TRBV7-8; J gene: TRBJ2-1; D gene: TRBD1; CDR3 DNA: TGTGCCAGCAGCCCCCGGATCGGGACAGCTTACAATGAGCAGTTCTTC; CDR3 protein: CASSPRIGTAYNEQFF
clone size: many; V gene: TRBV18; J gene: TRBJ2-3; D gene: NA; CDR3 DNA: TGTGCCAGCGACGGATCACAAACAGATACGCAGTATTTT; CDR3 protein: CASDGSQTDTQYF
clone size: NA; V gene: TRBV12-3/TRBV12-4; J gene: TRBJ2-7; D gene: TRBD1; CDR3 DNA: TGTGCCAGCAGTCACCGGGACAGAGACTACGAGCAGTACTTC; CDR3 protein: CASSHRDRDYEQYF
clone size: NA; V gene: TRBV5-6; J gene: TRBJ2-3; D gene: NA; CDR3 DNA: TGTGCCAGCACCAGTTCGAGGGTGGGGTGGGCAGATACGCAGTATTTT; CDR3 protein: CASTSSRVGWADTQYF
clone size: many; V gene: TRBV7-9; J gene: TRBJ1-3; D gene: NA; CDR3 DNA: TGTGCCAGCAGCTTCCTTAACAGGGATGGAAACACCATATATTTT; CDR3 protein: CASSFLNRDGNTIYF
clone size: many; V gene: TRBV6-6; J gene: TRBJ1-2; D gene: TRBD1; CDR3 DNA: TGTGCCAGCAGACAGACAGGGGGGAACTATGGCTACACCTTC; CDR3 protein: CASRQTGGNYGYTF
clone size: many; V gene: TRBV20-1; J gene: TRBJ1-1; D gene: NA; CDR3 DNA: TGCAGTGCTAGAGGGTTTTTAGGCTTCCCTGAAGCTTTCTTT; CDR3 protein: CSARGFLGFPEAFF
clone size: many; V gene: TRBV13; J gene: TRBJ1-6; D gene: NA; CDR3 DNA: TGTGCCAGCAGCAAGGGACGGACGAACATACTTAATTCACCCCTCCACTTT; CDR3 protein: CASSKGRTNILNSPLHF
clone size: few; V gene: TRBV29-1; J gene: TRBJ1-2; D gene: NA; CDR3 DNA: TGCAGCGTTGAAGATCGTACAGCCTATGGCTACACCTTC; CDR3 protein: CSVEDRTAYGYTF
clone size: many; V gene: TRBV5-4; J gene: TRBJ2-1; D gene: NA; CDR3 DNA: TGTGCCAGCAGCACGGGCACCAATGAGCAGTTCTTC; CDR3 protein: CASSTGTNEQFF
clone size: many; V gene: TRBV29-1; J gene: TRBJ2-7; D gene: NA; CDR3 DNA: TGCAGCGTTGCCCTCCCCTACGAGCAGTACTTC; CDR3 protein: CSVALPYEQYF
clone size: many; V gene: TRBV5-1; J gene: TRBJ1-6; D gene: NA; CDR3 DNA: TGCGCCAGCAGCTTGGATGGGGGTACCTATAATTCACCCCTCCACTTT; CDR3 protein: CASSLDGGTYNSPLHF
clone size: NA; V gene: TRBV7-6; J gene: TRBJ1-2; D gene: NA; CDR3 DNA: TGTGCCAGCAGCCCCAGGGGCGGGCGGAATTATGGCTACACCTTC; CDR3 protein: CASSPRGGRNYGYTF